This T cell receptor (beta chain) was found in a study of patients and donors after allogeneic stem cell transplantation. There are 12 residues in the CDR3. The V end lost 4 bases, the J end lost 16 bases, and 17 bases lay between the germline ends. CDR1 is MDHEN, CDR2 SYDVKM, per germline. TCRdb processed the RT-PCR reads anew with MiXCR; each CDR3 protein has one entry. The table records roughly 960,000 distinct CDR3 sequences, approximately 19% of them present only once. This clonotype appeared a few times. The sequenced material came from blood, either unsorted or a sorted T cell fraction (not recorded which). This sequence was found in a human donor who was either an allogeneic HSCT recipient or a stem cell or donor lymphocyte infusion donor (not recorded which). It is not recorded whose cells these are; they may come from a transplant donor. The gene calls are TRBV28 and TRBJ2-4, with a tentative D call TRBD1 (5 bases). The CDR3, as DNA: TGTGCCAGCAGTTACCAAGGGCAGGGCCTATACTTC. Protein product: CASSYQGQGLYF.